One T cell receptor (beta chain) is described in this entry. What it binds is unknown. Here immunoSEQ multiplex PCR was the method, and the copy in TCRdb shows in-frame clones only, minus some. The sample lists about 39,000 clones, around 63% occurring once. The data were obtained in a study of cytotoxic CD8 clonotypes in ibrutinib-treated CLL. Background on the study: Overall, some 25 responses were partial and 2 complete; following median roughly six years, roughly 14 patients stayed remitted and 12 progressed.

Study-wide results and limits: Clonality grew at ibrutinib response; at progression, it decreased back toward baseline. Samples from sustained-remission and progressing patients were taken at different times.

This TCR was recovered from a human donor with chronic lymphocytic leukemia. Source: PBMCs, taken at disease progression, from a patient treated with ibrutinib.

CDR3 in amino acids: CASSFAGGVKAEAFF. The CDR3 coding sequence is TGTGCCAGCAGCTTCGCAGGGGGCGTAAAGGCTGAAGCTTTCTTT. This chain uses TRBV11-3 with TRBJ1-1; 8 bases line up with TRBD1. CDR3 size: 15 residues. CDR1 and CDR2 (germline): SGHNT, YENEEA. The trim removed 3 bases at V and 6 bases at J, leaving 9 bases unmatched.